The rows below give T cell receptor beta chains drawn from one sample of a study of control samples from healthy donors and cancer patients. Sequencing was performed with immunoSEQ multiplex PCR; in TCRdb, only in-frame clones are kept and a portion is missing. The repertoire holds about 21,000 clones, with roughly 80% as singletons. Sequenced input: PBMCs. These receptor sequences come from a man aged 55 to 70 with colorectal cancer. CDR3s include the opening cysteine and the closing phenylalanine or tryptophan. The order of the fields is J gene, D gene, clone size, V gene, CDR3 protein, CDR3 DNA. D genes are given only for firm matches. Only part of the rows carry a size: once, few, many, or a class if the clone is expanded.

j_gene: TRBJ2-5; d_gene: .; abundance: .; v_gene: TRBV7-2; CDR3aa: CASSQGVGSYQETQYF; CDR3nt: TGTGCCAGCAGCCAAGGGGTGGGGTCGTACCAAGAGACCCAGTACTTC
j_gene: TRBJ1-3; d_gene: .; abundance: .; v_gene: TRBV27; CDR3aa: CASSLGVGNTIYF; CDR3nt: TGTGCCAGCAGTTTGGGCGTGGGAAACACCATATATTTT
j_gene: TRBJ2-2; d_gene: TRBD1; abundance: .; v_gene: TRBV9; CDR3aa: CASSAPGQGASTNTGELFF; CDR3nt: TGTGCCAGCAGCGCTCCGGGACAGGGGGCTAGTACGAACACCGGGGAGCTGTTTTTT
j_gene: TRBJ1-1; d_gene: .; abundance: .; v_gene: TRBV14; CDR3aa: CASSKTGTLNTEAFF; CDR3nt: TGTGCCAGCAGCAAGACCGGGACGTTGAACACTGAAGCTTTCTTT
j_gene: TRBJ1-1; d_gene: .; abundance: .; v_gene: TRBV6-2/TRBV6-3; CDR3aa: CASIPRQGTYTEAFF; CDR3nt: TGTGCCAGCATCCCTCGTCAGGGGACATACACTGAAGCTTTCTTT
j_gene: TRBJ2-3; d_gene: .; abundance: .; v_gene: TRBV6-2/TRBV6-3; CDR3aa: CASSSPDRTDTQYF; CDR3nt: TGTGCCAGCAGTTCTCCCGATAGGACAGATACGCAGTATTTT
j_gene: TRBJ1-4; d_gene: .; abundance: once; v_gene: TRBV4-2; CDR3aa: CASSQEGAQGNEKLFF; CDR3nt: TGTGCCAGCAGCCAAGAGGGGGCACAGGGTAATGAAAAACTGTTTTTT
j_gene: TRBJ2-5; d_gene: .; abundance: .; v_gene: TRBV5-1; CDR3aa: CASSLASEETQYF; CDR3nt: TGCGCCAGCAGCTTGGCCTCCGAAGAGACCCAGTACTTC
j_gene: TRBJ2-5; d_gene: .; abundance: once; v_gene: TRBV5-8; CDR3aa: CASSLAWETQYF; CDR3nt: TGTGCCAGCAGCTTGGCCTGGGAGACCCAGTACTTC
j_gene: TRBJ1-6; d_gene: TRBD1; abundance: .; v_gene: TRBV6-2/TRBV6-3; CDR3aa: CASSYTGQGTASPLHF; CDR3nt: TGTGCCAGCAGTTACACGGGACAGGGTACAGCTTCACCCCTCCACTTT
j_gene: TRBJ2-5; d_gene: .; abundance: .; v_gene: TRBV7-8; CDR3aa: CASRPGRTQETQYF; CDR3nt: TGTGCCAGCAGACCCGGACGGACCCAAGAGACCCAGTACTTC
j_gene: TRBJ1-5; d_gene: .; abundance: .; v_gene: TRBV30; CDR3aa: CAWSSTGNQPQHF; CDR3nt: TGTGCCTGGAGTAGTACAGGGAATCAGCCCCAGCATTTT
j_gene: TRBJ2-7; d_gene: .; abundance: .; v_gene: TRBV6-1; CDR3aa: CASSDDSLSYEQYF; CDR3nt: TGTGCCAGCAGTGACGACAGCCTCTCCTACGAGCAGTACTTC
j_gene: TRBJ1-1; d_gene: .; abundance: .; v_gene: TRBV27; CDR3aa: CASSPSASLNTEAFF; CDR3nt: TGTGCCAGCAGTCCATCAGCTTCCCTTAACACTGAAGCTTTCTTT
j_gene: TRBJ1-1; d_gene: .; abundance: .; v_gene: TRBV2; CDR3aa: CASSGQRATEAFF; CDR3nt: TGTGCCAGCAGTGGACAGAGGGCCACTGAAGCTTTCTTT
j_gene: TRBJ2-5; d_gene: TRBD2; abundance: once; v_gene: TRBV5-1; CDR3aa: CASSLGPGGGRETQYF; CDR3nt: TGCGCCAGCAGCTTGGGGCCCGGGGGGGGCCGTGAGACCCAGTACTTC
j_gene: TRBJ1-1; d_gene: .; abundance: .; v_gene: TRBV6-6; CDR3aa: CASSEGRNTEAFF; CDR3nt: TGTGCCAGCAGCGAGGGACGGAACACTGAAGCTTTCTTT
j_gene: TRBJ1-3; d_gene: .; abundance: .; v_gene: TRBV10-3; CDR3aa: CAISETYSGNTIYF; CDR3nt: TGTGCCATCAGTGAGACCTACTCTGGAAACACCATATATTTT
j_gene: TRBJ1-5; d_gene: .; abundance: once; v_gene: TRBV6-5; CDR3aa: CASSRVSNQPQHF; CDR3nt: TGTGCCAGTAGCAGGGTTAGCAATCAGCCCCAGCATTTT
j_gene: TRBJ1-2; d_gene: .; abundance: .; v_gene: TRBV3-1/TRBV3-2; CDR3aa: CASSPHGEYGYTF; CDR3nt: TGTGCCAGCAGCCCTCATGGGGAGTATGGCTACACCTTC
j_gene: TRBJ1-6; d_gene: .; abundance: once; v_gene: TRBV4-3; CDR3aa: CASSQEEVSPLHF; CDR3nt: TGCGCCAGCAGCCAAGAGGAGGTTTCACCCCTCCACTTT
j_gene: TRBJ2-6; d_gene: TRBD1; abundance: once; v_gene: TRBV6-5; CDR3aa: CASSLRQGTGANVLTF; CDR3nt: TGTGCCAGCAGTTTAAGACAGGGTACTGGGGCCAACGTCCTGACTTTC
j_gene: TRBJ2-7; d_gene: TRBD1; abundance: .; v_gene: TRBV5-1; CDR3aa: CASSRGQAYEQYF; CDR3nt: TGCGCCAGCAGCCGGGGACAGGCGTACGAGCAGTACTTC
j_gene: TRBJ1-2; d_gene: .; abundance: .; v_gene: TRBV24-1; CDR3aa: CATSDLRESGYTF; CDR3nt: TGTGCCACCAGTGATTTGAGGGAAAGTGGCTACACCTTC
j_gene: TRBJ1-2; d_gene: TRBD1; abundance: .; v_gene: TRBV5-1; CDR3aa: CASSVGQSVDGYTF; CDR3nt: TGCGCCAGCAGCGTGGGACAGTCAGTGGATGGCTACACCTTC
j_gene: TRBJ2-3; d_gene: .; abundance: .; v_gene: TRBV7-2; CDR3aa: CASSLYGAGMGDTQYF; CDR3nt: TGTGCCAGCAGCTTATACGGGGCGGGAATGGGAGATACGCAGTATTTT
j_gene: TRBJ1-3; d_gene: .; abundance: few; v_gene: TRBV19; CDR3aa: CASRFAAGNTIYF; CDR3nt: TGTGCCAGTCGGTTCGCCGCTGGAAACACCATATATTTT
j_gene: TRBJ1-2; d_gene: .; abundance: .; v_gene: TRBV5-1; CDR3aa: CASRRQRFNGYTF; CDR3nt: TGCGCCAGCAGGCGACAGAGGTTTAATGGCTACACCTTC
j_gene: TRBJ2-7; d_gene: .; abundance: few; v_gene: TRBV4-1; CDR3aa: CASSHQGSYEQYF; CDR3nt: TGCGCCAGCAGCCACCAGGGTTCCTACGAGCAGTACTTC
j_gene: TRBJ2-2; d_gene: TRBD2; abundance: .; v_gene: TRBV7-9; CDR3aa: CASSPRRDYYLANTGELFF; CDR3nt: TGTGCCAGCAGTCCCCGGCGGGACTACTATCTCGCGAACACCGGGGAGCTGTTTTTT
j_gene: TRBJ2-1; d_gene: .; abundance: .; v_gene: TRBV2; CDR3aa: CASGTVSYNEQFF; CDR3nt: TGTGCCAGCGGGACGGTATCCTACAATGAGCAGTTCTTC